What follows are 18 T cell receptor beta chains derived from one specimen sequenced in a study of shared clonotypes between healthy human individuals. In the naive CD8 group, cells lacked CD45RO and were positively selected for CCR7, so terminally differentiated effector memory CD45RA+ cells were left out. Generated by immunoSEQ multiplex PCR, the TCRdb table keeps only in-frame clones and is missing some. The sample shows about 700,000 clones, about 91% of them seen only once. What was sequenced was naive CD8+ T cells sorted from blood. These receptors originate from a young man in good health.

V is TRBV27 and J is TRBJ2-7, with D tentatively TRBD2 (5 bases). Trimming shortened V by 4 bases and J by 0 bases, and 13 bases separated the two germline ends. CDR3 length: 15 residues. Germline CDR1 MNHEY, CDR2 SMNVEV (reference sequence). CDR3 bases: TGTGCCAGCAGTTCCCCGCGGAGGAGCTCCTACGAGCAGTACTTC. Encoded protein: CASSSPRRSSYEQYF.

The V gene is TRBV5-1, the J gene TRBJ1-4, with TRBD1 identical over 8 bases. The length of the CDR3 is 14 residues. Germline V gene lookup returns CDR1 SGHRS and CDR2 YFSETQ. The V and J ends lost 0 bases and 14 bases, in that order; junction bases with no gene match: 9. CDR3 residues: CASSLGLGRDRLFF. CDR3 DNA sequence: TGCGCCAGCAGCTTGGGTTTGGGACGGGACAGGCTGTTTTTT.

The V and J genes are TRBV14 and TRBJ1-1; 7 bases line up with TRBD1. The CDR3 consists of 17 residues. Per the germline V gene, CDR1 is SGHDN and CDR2 is FVKESK. V shed 4 bases, J shed 1 base, and the junction held 12 bases outside the gene matches. The CDR3 is CASSPSFSGQKNTEAFF. CDR3 DNA sequence: TGTGCCAGCAGCCCGAGTTTCTCGGGACAGAAGAACACTGAAGCTTTCTTT. Combining the CDR3 with reference TRBV14 and TRBJ1-1 gives the whole variable domain EAGVTQFPSHSVIEKGQTVTLRCDPISGHDNLYWYRRVMGKEIKFLLHFVKESKQDESGMPNNRFLAERTGGTYSTLKVQPAELEDSGVYFCASSPSFSGQKNTEAFFGQGTRLTVV.

This chain joins TRBV5-5 and TRBJ1-1; D gene unclear. Germline loops: CDR1 SGHKS, CDR2 YYEKEE (reference sequence). The CDR3 contains 15 residues. V dropped 0 bases and J dropped 6 bases, with 15 bases sitting between them. In nucleotides, the CDR3 is TGTGCCAGCAGCTTGGGTAGCAGCGGTACCGCTGAAGCTTTCTTT. As protein: CASSLGSSGTAEAFF.

The V and J genes are TRBV7-6 and TRBJ2-1; D is ambiguous. V was clipped by 1 base and J by 4 bases, with 17 bases between them. In germline, CDR1 is SGHVS, CDR2 FNYEAQ. The CDR3 is 17 residues long. The CDR3 protein is CASSLGAPVTAYNEQFF. The CDR3, as DNA: TGTGCCAGCAGCTTAGGGGCCCCCGTAACGGCTTACAATGAGCAGTTCTTC.

V usage is TRBV5-6 and J usage is TRBJ1-1; possible D gene TRBD1, 6 bases. Germline CDR1 and CDR2: SGHDT and YYEEEE. The CDR3 has 16 residues. V was trimmed by 4 bases and J by 0 bases, leaving 16 bases between them. The CDR3 DNA reads as TGTGCCAGCAGCCTCCGGACAGAGAACATGAACACTGAAGCTTTCTTT. Protein sequence: CASSLRTENMNTEAFF. Combining the CDR3 with reference TRBV5-6 and TRBJ1-1 gives the whole variable domain DAGVTQSPTHLIKTRGQQVTLRCSPKSGHDTVSWYQQALGQGPQFIFQYYEEEERQRGNFPDRFSGHQFPNYSSELNVNALLLGDSALYLCASSLRTENMNTEAFFGQGTRLTVV.

Concerning this clone: The sample carries other DNA sequences with the same CDR3. CDR3 loop: CASSTDSYNEQFF. The CDR3 region has the DNA TGTGCCAGTAGTACCGACTCCTACAATGAGCAGTTCTTC. The chain links TRBV19 to TRBJ2-1; D ambiguous. Trimming took 4 bases from V and 0 from J, leaving 4 bases between them. This CDR3 has 13 amino acids. From germline, CDR1 is LNHDA and CDR2 SQIVND (reference sequence).

The chain uses TRBV4-1 and TRBJ2-7; 10 bases map to TRBD2. From germline, CDR1 is MGHRA and CDR2 YSYEKL. V shed 1 base, J shed 7 bases, and the junction held 4 bases outside the gene matches. The length of the CDR3 is 14 residues. CDR3 DNA: TGCGCCAGCAGCCAAGGCCTACTAGCGGGAGAGCAGTACTTC. Amino acids: CASSQGLLAGEQYF.

The V gene is TRBV4-3, the J gene TRBJ2-1, with 8 bases matching TRBD2. Losses at the gene ends were 3 bases for V and 2 bases for J; bases not matched to a gene: 6. The length of the CDR3 is 16 residues. CDR1 and CDR2 (germline): LGHNA, YSLEER. The DNA for the CDR3 is TGCGCCAGCAGCCAGGATGGACTAGCAGCCTACAATGAGCAGTTCTTC. Translation gives CASSQDGLAAYNEQFF.

The chain is built from TRBV5-4 and TRBJ2-3; 8 bases line up with TRBD2. The germline V gene has CDR1 SGHNT and CDR2 YYREEE (reference sequence). Trimming took 0 bases from V and 1 from J; bases not matched to a gene: 7. This CDR3 has 17 residues. CDR3 loop: CASSLALRGAGTDTQYF. Here the CDR3 DNA reads TGTGCCAGCAGCTTGGCCCTGCGGGGGGCGGGCACAGATACGCAGTATTTT.

The rearrangement links TRBV7-8 to TRBJ1-5, with a possible D match to TRBD1 (5 bases). V dropped 3 bases and J dropped 5 bases, with 8 bases sitting between them. Germline V gene data show CDR1 as SGHVS and CDR2 as FQNEAQ. The CDR3 spans 13 residues. For the CDR3, the DNA is TGTGCCAGCAGCTTTTCGGGGGATCAGCCCCAGCATTTT. Translated, it gives CASSFSGDQPQHF.

The chain uses TRBV18 and TRBJ1-1, with TRBD1 matching over 10 bases. V was clipped by 6 bases and J by 4 bases; unmatched bases: 11. Germline-derived CDR1 and CDR2 are KGHSH and LQKENI. The CDR3 totals 16 residues. CDR3 sequence: CASSQGQGDRGTEAFF. As DNA, the CDR3 is TGTGCCAGCTCCCAAGGACAGGGGGATAGGGGCACTGAAGCTTTCTTT.

The chain employs TRBV2 and TRBJ2-1; tentative D call: TRBD2 (5 bases). The CDR3 totals 13 residues. CDR1 and CDR2 from the germline V gene are SNHLY and FYNNEI. Trimming removed 8 bases at V and 5 bases at J, with 13 bases between. The CDR3 reads CASYRTGDNEQFF. As DNA, the CDR3 is TGTGCCAGCTATCGGACTGGGGACAATGAGCAGTTCTTC.

This chain links TRBV5-8 with TRBJ2-1, with 10 bases aligning to TRBD2. This CDR3 has 16 residues. The V segment lost 0 bases and the J segment 4 bases; nucleotides outside the gene matches: 4. The germline V gene has CDR1 SGHTS and CDR2 YDEGEE. The CDR3, as DNA: TGTGCCAGCAGCTTGGCCTCAGCGGGAGGGTACAATGAGCAGTTCTTC. The encoded protein is CASSLASAGGYNEQFF.

The V gene is TRBV27, the J gene TRBJ1-5, with a tentative D call TRBD1 (5 bases). From germline, CDR1 is MNHEY and CDR2 SMNVEV (reference sequence). V lost 1 base and J 5 bases, leaving 12 bases between the germline ends. The CDR3 runs to 15 residues. This CDR3 is CASSLWGGIDQPQHF. DNA of the CDR3: TGTGCCAGCAGTTTATGGGGGGGGATCGATCAGCCCCAGCATTTT.

V is TRBV29-1 and J is TRBJ2-1; 7 nucleotides match TRBD2. V was pared by 3 bases and J by 0 bases, with 5 bases of the junction left unmatched. The CDR3 is 15 amino acids. In germline, CDR1 is SQVTM, CDR2 ANQGSEA. CDR3 region: CSVEAGVSSYNEQFF. Here the CDR3 DNA reads TGCAGCGTTGAGGCGGGAGTCTCCTCCTACAATGAGCAGTTCTTC.

The chain combines TRBV27 with TRBJ2-7, with 7 bases aligning to TRBD1. Per germline, CDR1 MNHEY and CDR2 SMNVEV (reference sequence). Trimming removed 3 bases from V and 2 bases from J; junction bases left unmatched: 7. This CDR3 contains 15 residues. CDR3 in DNA: TGTGCCAGCAGTTTGGGGCCGGGACAGACCTACGAGCAGTACTTC. Amino acids: CASSLGPGQTYEQYF.

The chain couples TRBV4-1 to TRBJ2-2, with a possible D match to TRBD2 (5 bases). Between the trimmed V and J ends, which lost 0 bases and 3 bases, there was a span of 11 bases. The CDR3 has 16 residues. Germline CDR1 and CDR2: MGHRA and YSYEKL. DNA for the CDR3: TGCGCCAGCAGCCAAGATAGGCTAGCATACACCGGGGAGCTGTTTTTT. It encodes CASSQDRLAYTGELFF.